The clone carrying this T cell receptor beta chain is a singleton in its sample. TCRdb's table, derived via immunoSEQ multiplex PCR, lists solely in-frame clones and lacks some. The sample records over 1.4 million clones, roughly 96% being singletons. This specimen comes from a study of shared clonotypes between healthy human individuals. The clonotype originates from a man between 25 and 39 years old in good health. The sequencing input was naive CD4+ T cells sorted from blood. The sample's subset: CD45RA+ positively selected.

In DNA, the CDR3 is TGTGCCAGCAGCTTAATCGGGACTAGCGGGAAAGAGACCCAGTACTTC. Amino acid sequence: CASSLIGTSGKETQYF. V and J are TRBV7-9 and TRBJ2-5, with 13 bases fitting TRBD2. J gave up 3 bases and V 2 bases, and 3 bases lay outside the gene matches. This CDR3 is 16 amino acids long. Germline CDR1 reads SEHNR; CDR2 reads FQNEAQ (reference sequence).